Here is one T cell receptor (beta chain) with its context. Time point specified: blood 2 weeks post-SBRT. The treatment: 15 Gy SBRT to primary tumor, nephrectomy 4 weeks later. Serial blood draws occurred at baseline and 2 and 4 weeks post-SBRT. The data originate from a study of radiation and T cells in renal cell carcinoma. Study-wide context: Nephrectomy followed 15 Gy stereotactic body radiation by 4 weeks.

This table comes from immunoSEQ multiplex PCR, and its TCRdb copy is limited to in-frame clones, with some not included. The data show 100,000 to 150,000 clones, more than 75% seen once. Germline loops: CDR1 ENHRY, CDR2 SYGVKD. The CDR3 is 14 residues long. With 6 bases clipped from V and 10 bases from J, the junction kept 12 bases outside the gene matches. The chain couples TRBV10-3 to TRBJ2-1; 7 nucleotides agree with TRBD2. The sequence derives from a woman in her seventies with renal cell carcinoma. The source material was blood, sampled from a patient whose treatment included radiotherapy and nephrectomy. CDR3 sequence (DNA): TGTGCCATCAGGGAGCGGGGCCCCGTTGTGGAGCAGTTCTTC. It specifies CAIRERGPVVEQFF.